This T cell receptor beta chain was documented in a study of vaccination and CD4 T cells after COVID-19. A remark on this clonotype: Its antigen remains unknown.

Trimming removed 5 bases from V and 4 bases from J, with 9 bases in between. The CDR3 is 13 amino acids. The V gene's germline CDR1 is KGHDR and CDR2 SFDVKD. General study results and limits: Only after vaccination were a median 86.3% of convalescents' reactive clones seen. SARS-CoV-2-reactive clonotype medians increased from roughly 19 to 38, not significantly.

MiXCR was run by TCRdb on the PCR reads, yielding one entry per CDR3 protein. The table includes roughly 20,000 distinct CDR3 sequences, 60% detected once. This chain connects TRBV24-1 to TRBJ2-3, with D possibly being TRBD1 (6 bases). The sample was CD4+ T cells from blood, taken after SARS-CoV-2 vaccination. This TCR derives from a human donor who had recovered from COVID-19. This CDR3 is CATSVRGSDTQYF. CDR3 DNA: TGTGCCACCAGTGTCAGGGGCTCAGATACGCAGTATTTT.